This T cell receptor beta chain was recovered during a study of blood T cell repertoires in COVID-19. Study-wide background: Sample material is recorded as cDNA or gDNA derived from T cells, B-cell-depleted T cells, or PBMCs.

The CDR3 is made up of 16 amino acids. V lost 3 bases, J lost 2 bases, and 11 bases lay in between. The germline gives CDR1 MGHRA, CDR2 YSYEKL. The data were produced by immunoSEQ multiplex PCR, yet TCRdb's version contains in-frame clones alone and is incomplete. The repertoire holds roughly 180,000 clones, with 80% to 85% as singletons. This TCR came from a woman aged 55-70 years who had recovered from COVID-19. Sequencing was done on a sample of PBMCs or T cells enriched from blood (not recorded which). V and J are TRBV4-1 and TRBJ2-6, with D possibly being TRBD1 (5 bases). In DNA, the CDR3 is TGCGCCAGCAGCCAGGGTACAGGAACTGGGGCCAACGTCCTGACTTTC. As protein: CASSQGTGTGANVLTF.